The source of this T cell receptor beta chain is a study of blood T cells in healthy people across ages. Study at large: Per two T cells, template switching captured roughly one barcoded beta molecule.

About this clonotype itself: Its antigen is undetermined.

The CDR3 sequence is 15 residues long. The V and J ends lost 5 bases and 10 bases, in that order; junction bases with no gene match: 8. The authors ran a second PCR of about 7 to 11 cycles using a sample-barcoded 5' primer and a J-beta primer mix. Every cDNA molecule bore a tag from a template-switch adaptor containing 12 random nucleotides. One entry per CDR3 protein results from TCRdb running MiXCR on the 5' RACE reads. The profile shows a few hundred thousand distinct CDR3 sequences, 45% to 65% of them singletons. Study-wide results and caveats: There was a strong correlation between TCR beta diversity and naive T cell percentage. Compared with aged donors, long-lived donors showed fewer expanded clones, suggesting selection.

This receptor was obtained from a man in his sixties in good health. This chain links TRBV12-3 or TRBV12-4 with TRBJ1-4; 12 nucleotides agree with TRBD1. The sample comprised blood. CDR3 nucleotides: TGTGCCAGCAGTCTTACCGGGACAGGGGGCGGAAAACTGTTTTTT. The encoded protein is CASSLTGTGGGKLFF.